The clone carrying this TCR beta chain was detected many times. Antigen: not known. This sample is drawn from a study of post-analysis software for immune sequencing data. Study-level points and caveats: Controls had lower frequencies than patients of roughly five TRBV segments, which included TRBV5-6, TRBV5-1 and TRBV20-1.

V was clipped by 9 bases and J by 8 bases; unmatched bases: 9. CDR3 size: 13 residues. Germline CDR1 and CDR2: ENHRY and SYGVKD. Incorporated into the TCR beta cDNA libraries were unique molecular identifiers, which served to reduce PCR and sequencing biases. One entry per CDR3 protein, called by TCRdb with MiXCR from the PCR reads. The data show about 760,000 distinct CDR3 sequences, roughly 29% seen once. The specimen was blood. The receptor was isolated from a girl aged 10 to 17 with multiple sclerosis. The chain combines TRBV10-3 with TRBJ2-1; 8 bases agree with TRBD2. The DNA for the CDR3 is TGTGCCATAAGAGTTGGACTAGCCGATGAGCAGTTCTTC. Translated, it gives CAIRVGLADEQFF.